The 24 T cell receptor beta chains reported below all come from one sample, sequenced in a study of T-cell memory formation after mild COVID-19. TCRdb reanalysed the 5' RACE reads using MiXCR and keeps one entry per CDR3 protein. The sample has roughly 450,000 distinct CDR3 sequences; 18% are singletons. The specimen sequenced was PBMCs or a T cell subset sorted from them (not recorded which). These receptors were collected from an adult woman who had mild COVID-19 (a few samples of this study predate the infection). Cell type and time point are not known.

This clonotype has just a few counts. This chain uses TRBV12-3 or TRBV12-4 with TRBJ2-2; 10 positions agree with TRBD2. The CDR3 consists of 15 residues. The V segment lost 5 bases and the J segment 6 bases; nucleotides outside the gene matches: 6. The CDR3 sequence is CASSISGGPPGELFF. The CDR3 DNA sequence: TGTGCCAGCAGTATTAGCGGGGGGCCACCCGGGGAGCTGTTTTTT.

This clonotype came up a few times. The rearrangement uses TRBV9 and TRBJ1-6, with a weak D call TRBD1 (5 bases). Deletions cut 4 bases from V and 5 bases from J, with 16 bases between. This CDR3 is built from 16 residues. Germline V lookup: CDR1 SGDLS, CDR2 YYNGEE. CDR3: CASSRAAGADNSPLHF. The CDR3 coding sequence is TGTGCCAGCAGCCGAGCCGCCGGGGCAGATAATTCACCCCTCCACTTT.

The V gene is TRBV5-1, the J gene TRBJ2-3; 8 bases fit TRBD2. V was pared by 5 bases and J by 4 bases, with 3 bases of the junction left unmatched. The length of the CDR3 is 13 residues. Germline V gene data show CDR1 as SGHRS and CDR2 as YFSETQ. For the CDR3, the DNA is TGCGCCAGCAGGAACGGGGGGGCAGATACGCAGTATTTT. Translation gives CASRNGGADTQYF.

This sequence joins TRBV4-3 and TRBJ2-4; D might be TRBD2 (6 bases). Trimming took 0 bases from V and 9 from J, leaving 12 bases between them. The CDR3 spans 14 residues. Germline CDR1 is LGHNA and CDR2 is YSLEER. The CDR3 DNA follows: TGCGCCAGCAGCCAAGATCGGGGGATGGTCATTCAGTACTTC. This encodes CASSQDRGMVIQYF.

This clonotype was detected only a few times. The chain carries TRBV24-1 and TRBJ2-3; D remains ambiguous. This CDR3 spans 15 amino acids. CDR1 and CDR2 (germline): KGHDR, SFDVKD. V was pared by 2 bases and J by 0 bases, with 8 bases between. CDR3 nucleotide sequence: TGTGCCACCAGTGATTACCCCGACAGCACAGATACGCAGTATTTT. Protein: CATSDYPDSTDTQYF.

This clonotype was recorded many times. V usage is TRBV6-2 or TRBV6-3 and J usage is TRBJ2-1, with 14 bases aligning to TRBD2. Germline V CDR1 and CDR2: MNHEY, SVGEGT. V dropped 10 bases and J dropped 0; count of bases not matched to a gene: 5. The CDR3 is 16 residues long. CDR3 coding DNA: TGTGCCACACAAGGGACTAGCGGGAGCTCCTACAATGAGCAGTTCTTC. Translation: CATQGTSGSSYNEQFF.

The rearrangement links TRBV4-3 to TRBJ2-5; tentative D call: TRBD1 (5 bases). CDR1 is LGHNA, CDR2 YSLEER, per germline. V was shortened by 1 base and J by 6 bases, with 15 bases between the two germline ends. The CDR3 length is 15 residues. The CDR3 DNA reads as TGCGCCAGCAGCCAAGCCCGAACACCAGGGAAGACCCAGTACTTC. Translating it yields CASSQARTPGKTQYF.

The gene calls are TRBV29-1 and TRBJ2-6; D ambiguous. The CDR3 consists of 12 residues. Germline loops: CDR1 SQVTM, CDR2 ANQGSEA. The V end was cut by 6 bases, the J end by 4 bases, with 7 bases between. CDR3 coding DNA: TGCAGCGTCCATTACGGGGCCAACGTCCTGACTTTC. Protein sequence: CSVHYGANVLTF.

This clonotype has a handful of counts. The chain combines TRBV11-3 with TRBJ1-1, with D perhaps TRBD1 (5 bases). Germline V gene sequence: CDR1 SGHNT, CDR2 YENEEA. The CDR3 covers 10 residues. The V gene lost 6 bases and the J gene lost 8 bases, with 7 bases spanning the gap. CDR3 DNA: TGTGCCAGCAGGGGGGTAGAAGCTTTCTTT. Translation: CASRGVEAFF. The variable domain in full, completed from reference TRBV11-3 and TRBJ1-1, reads EAGVVQSPRYKIIEKKQPVAFWCNPISGHNTLYWYLQNLGQGPELLIRYENEEAVDDSQLPKDRFSAERLKGVDSTLKIQPAELGDSAVYLCASRGVEAFFGQGTRLTVV.

This clonotype turned up a few times. V is TRBV5-5 and J is TRBJ2-4, with TRBD1 as a possible D gene (6 bases). Germline CDR1 is SGHKS and CDR2 is YYEKEE (reference sequence). Trimming removed 2 bases from V and 5 bases from J, with 11 bases in between. This CDR3 has 14 residues. CDR3 coding DNA: TGTGCCAGCAGCTTTAGCACAGGGCAAAACATTCAGTACTTC. Translating gives CASSFSTGQNIQYF.

The V call is TRBV4-3, the J call TRBJ2-7; D might be TRBD2 (6 bases). V was trimmed by 1 base and J by 4 bases, leaving 17 bases between them. Germline CDR1 and CDR2: LGHNA and YSLEER. The CDR3 extends over 16 amino acids. As DNA, the CDR3 is TGCGCCAGCAGCCAAGGGGTTCAGGACTACCTGTACGAGCAGTACTTC. Translated, it gives CASSQGVQDYLYEQYF.

This clonotype appeared a few times. The chain couples TRBV5-1 to TRBJ1-1; 7 nucleotides align to TRBD1. Germline loops: CDR1 SGHRS, CDR2 YFSETQ. J was trimmed by 5 bases and V by 7 bases; bases with no gene match: 17. This CDR3 has 16 residues. The CDR3 sequence is CASWEDRTIPGTEAFF. The DNA of the CDR3 is TGCGCCAGCTGGGAGGACAGGACTATACCGGGGACTGAAGCTTTCTTT. Supplemented by reference TRBV5-1 and TRBJ1-1, the full variable domain reads KAGVTQTPRYLIKTRGQQVTLSCSPISGHRSVSWYQQTPGQGLQFLFEYFSETQRNKGNFPGRFSGRQFSNSRSEMNVSTLELGDSALYLCASWEDRTIPGTEAFFGQGTRLTVV.

The rearrangement links TRBV30 to TRBJ1-5, with D tentatively TRBD1 (5 bases). V shed 3 bases and J shed 5 bases, with 11 bases lying between them. This CDR3 comprises 13 residues. Germline V gives CDR1 GTSNPN, CDR2 SVGIG (reference sequence). The CDR3 region is CAWSRGRDQPQHF. The CDR3 nucleotides are TGTGCCTGGAGCCGGGGCCGCGATCAGCCCCAGCATTTT.

This clonotype was found many times. This chain links TRBV3-1 with TRBJ1-1; D gene unclear. Trimming stripped 4 bases from V and 0 bases from J, with 6 bases between. The CDR3 totals 13 residues. CDR1 LGHDT and CDR2 YNNKEL come from the germline V gene (reference sequence). The CDR3 protein is CASSPFMNTEAFF. Here the CDR3 DNA reads TGTGCCAGCAGCCCATTCATGAACACTGAAGCTTTCTTT.

The gene calls are TRBV27 and TRBJ2-3; 9 nucleotides align to TRBD2. The CDR3 sequence is 17 residues long. Per the germline V gene, CDR1 is MNHEY and CDR2 is SMNVEV (reference sequence). V dropped 5 bases and J dropped 0; count of bases not matched to a gene: 9. The CDR3 DNA reads as TGTGCCAGCAGTCTGACGTTCCTAGCGGGAAGCACAGATACGCAGTATTTT. Its translation: CASSLTFLAGSTDTQYF.

The J gene is TRBJ1-4, the V gene TRBV20-1, with 8 positions matching TRBD1. The V segment lost 5 bases and the J segment 1 base; nucleotides outside the gene matches: 0. Per germline, CDR1 DFQATT and CDR2 SNEGSKA (reference sequence). The CDR3 sequence is 13 residues long. CDR3 sequence: CSADRGTNEKLFF. The CDR3, as DNA: TGCAGTGCTGACAGGGGAACTAATGAAAAACTGTTTTTT.

The chain uses TRBV2 and TRBJ1-1; D is undetermined. CDR1 is SNHLY and CDR2 is FYNNEI in the germline V gene. This CDR3 region has 15 residues. V lost 1 base and J lost 3, with 12 bases in between. The CDR3 sequence: CASSEVGRWDTEAFF. CDR3 bases: TGTGCCAGCAGTGAAGTTGGGAGATGGGACACTGAAGCTTTCTTT.

This clonotype was picked up a small number of times. The V call is TRBV12-3 or TRBV12-4, the J call TRBJ1-2; possible D gene TRBD1, 5 bases. V lost 7 bases to trimming and J lost 7 bases, with 16 bases between them. The length of the CDR3 is 13 residues. DNA of the CDR3: TGTGCCAGCACCCCGGGGGTAACGCGTGGCTACACCTTC. Its protein product is CASTPGVTRGYTF.

This clonotype has a handful of counts. The V and J genes are TRBV18 and TRBJ1-1; possibly TRBD1 for D (5 bases). This CDR3 spans 14 amino acids. Germline values: CDR1 KGHSH, CDR2 LQKENI. Trimming removed 5 bases at V and 8 bases at J, with 18 bases between. Here the CDR3 reads CASSAWIQGEEAFF. The CDR3 DNA reads TGTGCCAGCTCAGCATGGATTCAGGGAGAGGAAGCTTTCTTT.

The sample holds a few counts of this clonotype. The chain recombines TRBV5-8 with TRBJ2-5; 7 nucleotides agree with TRBD1. CDR1 and CDR2 from the germline V gene are SGHTS and YDEGEE. This CDR3 contains 13 residues. The junction had 12 bases not matched to a gene; V was cut back by 4 bases and J by 12 bases. The CDR3 here is CASSPRTGPPEYF. Written as DNA, the CDR3 is TGTGCCAGCAGCCCTAGGACAGGCCCCCCGGAGTACTTC.

The V gene is TRBV7-2, the J gene TRBJ2-1; 8 positions agree with TRBD2. V was clipped by 0 bases and J by 9 bases; unmatched bases: 4. The germline gives CDR1 SGHTA, CDR2 FQGNSA. This CDR3 is built from 14 residues. The CDR3 DNA is TGTGCCAGCAGCTTAGCGAATCTAGCGGGTGAGCAGTTCTTC. Encoded protein: CASSLANLAGEQFF. Looking up the rest from reference TRBV7-2 and TRBJ2-1 gives the full variable domain: GAGVSQSPSNKVTEKGKDVELRCDPISGHTALYWYRQSLGQGLEFLIYFQGNSAPDKSGLPSDRFSAERTGGSVSTLTIQRTQQEDSAVYLCASSLANLAGEQFFGPGTRLTVL.

This clonotype was counted only a few times. V gene TRBV7-2 combines with J gene TRBJ2-7; 8 bases map to TRBD2. The V gene's germline CDR1 is SGHTA and CDR2 FQGNSA. Trimming removed 4 bases from V and 6 bases from J; junction bases left unmatched: 8. This CDR3 region has 14 residues. This CDR3 is CASSSQREPSEQYF. Here the CDR3 DNA reads TGTGCCAGCAGCTCCCAGCGGGAGCCTTCCGAGCAGTACTTC.

This rearrangement joins TRBV29-1 to TRBJ2-1; D is tentatively TRBD1 or TRBD2 (5 bases each). Germline assignment: CDR1 SQVTM and CDR2 ANQGSEA. The germline V and J ends were trimmed by 2 bases and 8 bases, with 13 bases remaining between them. This CDR3 has 13 residues. In nucleotides, the CDR3 is TGCAGCGTTGAATTTGGATTGGGGGATGAGCAGTTCTTC. Its protein is CSVEFGLGDEQFF.

The chain combines TRBV27 with TRBJ2-7, with 7 bases that match TRBD1. CDR1 is MNHEY, CDR2 SMNVEV, per germline (reference sequence). CDR3 length: 15 residues. Trimming at V came to 0 bases and at J to 5 bases, leaving 7 bases not matched to a gene. The CDR3 region is CASSLSNRGIDEQYF. CDR3 DNA: TGTGCCAGCAGTTTATCCAACAGGGGAATCGACGAGCAGTACTTC.